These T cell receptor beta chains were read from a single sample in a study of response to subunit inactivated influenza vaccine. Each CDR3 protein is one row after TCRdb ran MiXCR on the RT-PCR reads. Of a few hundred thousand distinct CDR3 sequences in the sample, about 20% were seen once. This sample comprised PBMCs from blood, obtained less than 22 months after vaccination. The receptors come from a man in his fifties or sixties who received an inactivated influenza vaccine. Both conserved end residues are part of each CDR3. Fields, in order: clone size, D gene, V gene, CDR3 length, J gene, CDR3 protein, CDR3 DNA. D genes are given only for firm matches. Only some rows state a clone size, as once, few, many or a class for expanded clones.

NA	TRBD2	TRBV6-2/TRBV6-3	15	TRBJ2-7	CASSLTSGGPYEQYF	TGTGCCAGCAGTCTGACTAGCGGGGGGCCCTACGAGCAGTACTTC
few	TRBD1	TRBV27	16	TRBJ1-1	CASRARTGRLNTEAFF	TGTGCCAGCAGAGCTAGGACAGGGCGGTTGAACACTGAAGCTTTCTTT
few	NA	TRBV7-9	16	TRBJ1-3	CASSLSALTAGNTIYF	TGTGCCAGCAGCTTATCTGCCTTAACTGCTGGAAACACCATATATTTT
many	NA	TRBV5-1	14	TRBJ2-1	CASSLETAYNEQFF	TGCGCCAGCAGCTTGGAGACAGCTTACAATGAGCAGTTCTTC
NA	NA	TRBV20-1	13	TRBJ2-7	CSAITGLSDEQYF	TGCAGTGCTATTACAGGGTTGTCCGACGAGCAGTACTTC
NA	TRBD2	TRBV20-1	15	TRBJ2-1	CSARAGTSRSNEQFF	TGCAGTGCTCGAGCCGGGACTAGCAGGTCAAATGAGCAGTTCTTC
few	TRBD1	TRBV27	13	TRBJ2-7	CASRRQGSVEQYF	TGTGCCAGCAGACGACAGGGTTCGGTCGAGCAGTACTTC
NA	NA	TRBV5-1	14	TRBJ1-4	CASSVGNPNEELFF	TGCGCCAGCAGCGTCGGGAATCCTAATGAAGAACTGTTTTTT
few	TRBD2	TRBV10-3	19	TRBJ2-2	CAISEELPSGATNTGELFF	TGTGCCATCAGTGAGGAGCTGCCTAGCGGGGCCACGAACACCGGGGAGCTGTTTTTT
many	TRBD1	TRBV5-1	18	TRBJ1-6	CASSLARQGTGKNSPLHF	TGCGCCAGCAGCTTGGCCCGCCAAGGGACAGGGAAAAATTCACCCCTCCACTTT
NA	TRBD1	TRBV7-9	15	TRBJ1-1	CASSTRRTGLTEAFF	TGTGCCAGCAGCACTCGCCGGACAGGGCTTACTGAAGCTTTCTTT
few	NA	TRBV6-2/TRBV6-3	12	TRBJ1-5	CASSVGYQPQHF	TGTGCCAGCAGCGTTGGGTATCAGCCCCAGCATTTT
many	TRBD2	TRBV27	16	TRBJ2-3	CASSLIAGTSTDTQYF	TGTGCCAGCAGTTTAATAGCGGGGACTAGCACAGATACGCAGTATTTT
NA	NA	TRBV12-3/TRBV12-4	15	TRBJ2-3	CASSLTADGTDTQYF	TGTGCCAGCAGCCTGACCGCGGACGGCACAGATACGCAGTATTTT
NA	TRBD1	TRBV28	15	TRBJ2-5	CASSSLTGGVETQYF	TGTGCCAGCAGTTCCTTGACAGGGGGGGTCGAGACCCAGTACTTC
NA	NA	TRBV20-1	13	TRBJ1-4	CSASGSGNEKLFF	TGCAGTGCTAGCGGTTCGGGTAATGAAAAACTGTTTTTT
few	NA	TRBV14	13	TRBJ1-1	CASRAAGDTEAFF	TGTGCCAGCAGGGCGGCAGGGGACACTGAAGCTTTCTTT
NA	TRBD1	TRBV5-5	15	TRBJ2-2	CASSLDRGKTGELFF	TGTGCCAGCAGCTTGGACAGGGGAAAGACCGGGGAGCTGTTTTTT
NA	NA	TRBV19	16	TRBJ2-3	CASSIAGGGLRDTQYF	TGTGCCAGTAGTATTGCTGGCGGGGGCCTTCGAGATACGCAGTATTTT
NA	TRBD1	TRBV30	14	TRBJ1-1	CAWAGQGASTEAFF	TGTGCCTGGGCGGGACAGGGGGCGAGCACTGAAGCTTTCTTT
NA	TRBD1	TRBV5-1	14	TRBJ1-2	CASSLGQGIGGYTF	TGCGCCAGCAGCTTGGGACAGGGAATTGGTGGCTACACCTTC
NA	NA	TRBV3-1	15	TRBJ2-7	CASSSWDTRSYEQYF	TGTGCCAGCAGCTCCTGGGACACCCGATCCTACGAGCAGTACTTC
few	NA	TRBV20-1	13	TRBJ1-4	CSVKSATNEKLFF	TGCAGTGTAAAGAGCGCAACTAATGAAAAACTGTTTTTT
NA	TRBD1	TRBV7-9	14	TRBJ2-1	CASSLDLRGTGQFF	TGTGCCAGCAGCTTAGACTTGAGGGGGACAGGGCAGTTCTTC
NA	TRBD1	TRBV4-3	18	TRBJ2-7	CASSQDRSGGQGTYEQYF	TGCGCCAGCAGCCAAGATAGGTCAGGGGGACAGGGAACCTACGAGCAGTACTTC
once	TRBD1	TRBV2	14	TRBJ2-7	CASEGQGVSYEQYF	TGTGCCAGCGAGGGACAGGGGGTCTCCTACGAGCAGTACTTC
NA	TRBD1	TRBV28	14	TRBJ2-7	CASLGAGGSYEQYF	TGTGCCAGCCTGGGGGCAGGGGGTTCCTACGAGCAGTACTTC
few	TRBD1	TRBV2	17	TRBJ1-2	CASSGPDRGIGNYGYTF	TGTGCCAGCAGTGGGCCCGACAGGGGGATCGGTAACTATGGCTACACCTTC
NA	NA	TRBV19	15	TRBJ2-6	CASRQSQSGANVLTF	TGTGCCAGTAGACAATCCCAGTCTGGGGCCAACGTCCTGACTTTC
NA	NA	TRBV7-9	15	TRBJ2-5	CASSTMGGGEETQYF	TGTGCCAGCAGTACAATGGGAGGGGGAGAAGAGACCCAGTACTTC
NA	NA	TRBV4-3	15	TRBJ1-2	CASSQGLVWDYGYTF	TGCGCCAGCAGCCAAGGTCTCGTTTGGGACTATGGCTACACCTTC
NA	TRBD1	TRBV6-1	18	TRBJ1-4	CASSEFLTGGQSNEKLFF	TGTGCCAGCAGTGAATTCCTAACTGGGGGACAGTCTAATGAAAAACTGTTTTTT
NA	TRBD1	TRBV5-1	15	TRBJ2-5	CASSWGRGRDETQYF	TGCGCCAGCAGCTGGGGCAGGGGGCGCGATGAGACCCAGTACTTC
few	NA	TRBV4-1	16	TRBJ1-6	CASSQEFSSYNSPLHF	TGCGCCAGCAGCCAAGAGTTCAGCTCCTATAATTCACCCCTCCACTTT
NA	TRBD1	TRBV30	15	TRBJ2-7	CAWSAQWTGGGEQYF	TGTGCCTGGAGTGCCCAGTGGACAGGGGGTGGGGAGCAGTACTTC
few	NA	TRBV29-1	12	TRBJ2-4	CSVEIGANIQYF	TGCAGCGTTGAGATAGGGGCAAACATTCAGTACTTC
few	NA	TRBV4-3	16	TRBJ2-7	CASSQDHKGMSYEQYF	TGCGCCAGCAGCCAAGATCATAAAGGGATGTCCTACGAGCAGTACTTC
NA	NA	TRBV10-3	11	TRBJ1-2	CAISELTYYTF	TGTGCCATCAGTGAGTTAACTTACTACACCTTC
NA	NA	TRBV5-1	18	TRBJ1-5	CASSLSRSWGRSNQRQHF	TGCGCCAGCAGCTTGAGCCGGTCCTGGGGGAGGAGCAATCAGCGCCAGCATTTT
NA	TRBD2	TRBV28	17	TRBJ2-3	CASSSPGLAGYTDTQYF	TGTGCCAGCAGCTCGCCGGGACTAGCGGGATACACAGATACGCAGTATTTT